This T cell receptor beta chain was sequenced for a study of CXCR3-negative and CXCR3-positive naive CD8 T cells. Study-level results: Each naive subset displayed comparably high diversity, whereas memory CD8+ cells displayed much lower diversity.

TRB cDNA libraries were made by UMI-labeled 5' RACE. TCRdb re-called the 5' RACE reads and shows each CDR3 protein once, DNA omitted. Its table records around 81,000 distinct CDR3 sequences. CDR3 length: 16 amino acids. From germline, CDR1 is LGHDT and CDR2 YNNKEL (reference sequence). A word on this clonotype: As yet, its antigen is unknown.

With 300,000 cells each, the CD8+ T cell subsets were individually sorted in triplicate. CD45RO-CCR7+CD27+CD95- expression identified naive CD8+ T cells. The source is a human donor in good health. Some clones in this sample may be carry-over from other donors' samples. The material sequenced was naive CXCR3- CD8+ T cells from blood. Subset noted: CD45RO-CCR7+CD27+CD95- naive CD8+ T cells lacking CXCR3 (TNR3-). The chain combines TRBV3-1 with TRBJ2-1; TCRdb's D call of TRBD1 is untestable without DNA. The CDR3 loop reads CASSQKAGGLYNEQFF.